Listed here are 32 T cell receptor beta chains from one sample, sequenced in a study of blood T cell repertoires in COVID-19 (dated by TCRdb to the early 2020s). The library was generated by the immunoSEQ multiplex PCR assay. TCRdb mirrors the immuneACCESS table, restricted to in-frame sequences. Some clones are absent from its copies; in checked studies, under half trace to an unresolved V gene, and the reason for the others is unknown. The sample table shows hundreds of thousands of clones, and approximately 86% are seen once. Jointly, the top ten make up roughly 1.6% of the sample. The specimen was PBMCs or T cells enriched from blood (not recorded which). The origin of the receptors is a woman between 50 and 59 years old who had recovered from COVID-19.

The chain couples TRBV27 to TRBJ1-5, with D possibly TRBD1 on 6 matching bases. From germline, CDR1 is MNHEY and CDR2 SMNVEV (reference sequence). The CDR3 covers 13 residues. Trimming cost V 10 bases and J 4 bases, with 14 bases left between them. CDR3 protein: CATMDRKNQPQHF. CDR3 nucleotide sequence: TGTGCCACTATGGACAGAAAAAATCAGCCCCAGCATTTT.

The V call is TRBV11-2, the J call TRBJ1-1, with unresolved D. Trimming cost V 1 base and J 2 bases, with 20 bases left between them. The CDR3 is 18 amino acids. CDR1 and CDR2 from the germline V gene are SGHAT and FQNNGV. Here the CDR3 reads CASSLAWTQNPENTEAFF. In nucleotides, the CDR3 is TGTGCCAGCAGCTTAGCTTGGACTCAAAACCCCGAAAACACTGAAGCTTTCTTT.

This clone came up a few times. This rearrangement joins TRBV7-2 to TRBJ1-5; D is perhaps TRBD1 (6 bases). The CDR3 loop spans 14 amino acids. Trimming stripped 4 bases from V and 2 bases from J, with 9 bases between. CDR1 SGHTA and CDR2 FQGNSA come from the germline V gene. Here the CDR3 reads CASSSTGRNQPQHF. The CDR3 region has the DNA TGTGCCAGCAGCTCCACAGGGCGCAATCAGCCCCAGCATTTT.

The rearrangement uses TRBV3-1 (or the pseudogene TRBV3-2) and TRBJ2-1; the match to TRBD2 covers 8 bases. Germline CDR1 is LGHDT and CDR2 is YNNKEL (reference sequence). CDR3 length: 17 residues. V lost 0 bases and J lost 4; bases outside the gene matches: 8. As DNA, the CDR3 is TGTGCCAGCAGCCAAGAATTGAAGACTAGCGTATACAATGAGCAGTTCTTC. Translation: CASSQELKTSVYNEQFF.

This chain connects TRBV12-3 or TRBV12-4 to TRBJ1-2; D is unclear. V was clipped by 5 bases and J by 0 bases, with 7 bases between them. The CDR3 extends over 13 amino acids. CDR3 nucleotide sequence: TGTGCCAGCAGTCCTTCCGCTAACTATGGCTACACCTTC. This encodes CASSPSANYGYTF.

The genes are TRBV19 and TRBJ2-1; D not resolved. V gave up 2 bases and J gave up 1 base, with 9 bases separating them. Germline values: CDR1 LNHDA, CDR2 SQIVND (reference sequence). The CDR3 consists of 15 residues. This CDR3 reads CASSIILESYNEQFF. CDR3 nucleotides: TGTGCCAGTAGTATAATATTAGAATCCTACAATGAGCAGTTCTTC.

This chain joins TRBV18 and TRBJ2-5; 7 nucleotides match TRBD2. Germline CDR1 and CDR2: KGHSH and LQKENI. The CDR3 contains 15 residues. J lost 3 bases, V lost 6 bases, and 10 bases had no gene match. CDR3 loop: CASSRLADPKETQYF. For the CDR3, the DNA is TGTGCCAGCTCCCGCCTAGCGGACCCAAAAGAGACCCAGTACTTC.

The chain employs TRBV5-3 and TRBJ1-1; perhaps TRBD1 as D (6 bases). TRBV5-3 carries the ORF label, with uncertain function. V was shortened by 1 base and J by 6 bases, with 16 bases between the two germline ends. The CDR3 totals 15 residues. The CDR3 region is CARSLTRQVGSEAFF. CDR3 nucleotides: TGTGCCAGAAGCTTGACCCGACAGGTGGGGTCTGAAGCTTTCTTT.

This sequence joins TRBV15 and TRBJ2-1, with 10 bases fitting TRBD1. This CDR3 spans 15 amino acids. Germline CDR1 is LNHNV and CDR2 is YYDKDF (reference sequence). V was pared by 5 bases and J by 8 bases, with 9 bases of the junction left unmatched. CDR3 DNA: TGTGCCACCAGCCAGGGACAGGGGATAATATATGAGCAGTTCTTC. Protein sequence: CATSQGQGIIYEQFF. Variable domain in full (rest from reference TRBV15 and TRBJ2-1): DAMVIQNPRYQVTQFGKPVTLSCSQTLNHNVMYWYQQKSSQAPKLLFHYYDKDFNNEADTPDNFQSRRPNTSFCFLDIRSPGLGDTAMYLCATSQGQGIIYEQFFGPGTRLTVL.

This chain joins TRBV28 and TRBJ2-3, with 9 bases aligning to TRBD2. The CDR3 runs to 14 residues. CDR1 and CDR2 from the germline V gene are MDHEN and SYDVKM. With V trimmed by 6 bases and J by 5 bases, 6 bases remained unmatched. The CDR3 sequence: CASRGGTSQDTQYF. The CDR3 nucleotides are TGTGCCAGCAGGGGCGGGACTAGCCAAGATACGCAGTATTTT.

This chain joins TRBV27 and TRBJ2-1, with a tentative D call TRBD2 (5 bases). The CDR3 contains 15 residues. V was cut by 0 bases and J by 1 base, with 7 bases left in between. Looked up from germline, CDR1 is MNHEY and CDR2 is SMNVEV (reference sequence). DNA for the CDR3: TGTGCCAGCAGTTTATCCGAGGGATCCTACAATGAGCAGTTCTTC. The encoded protein is CASSLSEGSYNEQFF.

The V gene is TRBV5-4, the J gene TRBJ2-1; the match to TRBD1 covers 9 bases. Unmatched junction bases numbered 4, after V lost 6 bases and J lost 6 bases. Germline V lookup: CDR1 SGHNT, CDR2 YYREEE (reference sequence). This CDR3 contains 13 residues. CDR3 sequence (DNA): TGTGCCAGCAAGACAGGGGGGGGCAATGAGCAGTTCTTC. Residues: CASKTGGGNEQFF. The full variable domain, completed using reference TRBV5-4 and TRBJ2-1, is ETGVTQSPTHLIKTRGQQVTLRCSSQSGHNTVSWYQQALGQGPQFIFQYYREEENGRGNFPPRFSGLQFPNYSSELNVNALELDDSALYLCASKTGGGNEQFFGPGTRLTVL.

This clone was picked up one time. The CDR3 loop is CASRGMGGGDYGYTF. CDR3 in DNA: TGTGCCAGCAGGGGAATGGGGGGTGGAGACTATGGCTACACCTTC. The chain employs TRBV6-5 and TRBJ1-2; D is perhaps TRBD1 (5 bases). V was clipped by 6 bases and J by 3 bases, with 17 bases between them. Per the germline V gene, CDR1 is MNHEY and CDR2 is SVGAGI. The CDR3 is 15 amino acids.

The V gene is TRBV6-2 or TRBV6-3, the J gene TRBJ2-5; 14 positions agree with TRBD2. CDR1 and CDR2 (germline): MNHEY, SVGEGT. Germline trimming cut 5 bases from V and 4 bases from J; bases unmatched to any gene: 12. CDR3 size: 18 residues. As DNA, the CDR3 is TGTGCCAGCAGTCCCTACCTCAGACTAGCGGGAGGGCTAGAGACCCAGTACTTC. Its translation: CASSPYLRLAGGLETQYF.

The gene calls are TRBV4-2 and TRBJ2-1, with 11 bases lining up with TRBD2. CDR1 and CDR2 (germline): LGHNA, YNFKEQ. The CDR3 extends over 18 amino acids. The trim removed 0 bases at V and 5 bases at J, leaving 9 bases unmatched. CDR3 DNA: TGTGCCAGCAGCCAAGAAGCCCGGACTAGCGGGCGACACAATGAGCAGTTCTTC. It translates to CASSQEARTSGRHNEQFF.

The V gene is TRBV7-9, the J gene TRBJ1-2, with 7 bases identical to TRBD1. J lost 8 bases, V lost 4 bases, and 7 bases had no gene match. Germline CDR1 reads SEHNR; CDR2 reads FQNEAQ (reference sequence). The length of the CDR3 is 13 residues. The CDR3, as DNA: TGTGCCAGCAGCTCGGACAGGACCGGGGGCTACACCTTC. Protein: CASSSDRTGGYTF.

This clone was detected only a few times. This sequence joins TRBV7-2 and TRBJ1-2, with D hard to call. CDR3 length: 13 amino acids. V was cut by 5 bases and J by 13 bases, with 20 bases left in between. From germline, CDR1 is SGHTA and CDR2 FQGNSA. The CDR3 DNA is TGTGCCAGCAGCGCCCCTACAGATCTGGGAGTCACCTTC. Translating it yields CASSAPTDLGVTF. Looking up the rest from reference TRBV7-2 and TRBJ1-2 gives the full variable domain: GAGVSQSPSNKVTEKGKDVELRCDPISGHTALYWYRQSLGQGLEFLIYFQGNSAPDKSGLPSDRFSAERTGGSVSTLTIQRTQQEDSAVYLCASSAPTDLGVTFGSGTRLTVV.

This clone occurred once. This sequence joins TRBV19 and TRBJ1-4; D is possibly TRBD1 (5 bases). Trimming pared 10 bases from V and 8 bases from J, leaving 11 bases between. CDR1 is LNHDA and CDR2 is SQIVND in the germline V gene (reference sequence). The CDR3 runs to 11 residues. The CDR3 protein is CATRGGEKLFF. The CDR3 coding sequence is TGTGCCACTAGGGGAGGGGAAAAACTGTTTTTT. The variable domain in full, completed from reference TRBV19 and TRBJ1-4, reads DGGITQSPKYLFRKEGQNVTLSCEQNLNHDAMYWYRQDPGQGLRLIYYSQIVNDFQKGDIAEGYSVSREKKESFPLTVTSAQKNPTAFYLCATRGGEKLFFGSGTQLSVL.

The rearrangement links TRBV7-2 to TRBJ2-3, with a tentative D call TRBD2 (6 bases). Germline-derived CDR1 and CDR2 are SGHTA and FQGNSA. The CDR3 length is 14 residues. Trimming stripped 5 bases from V and 4 bases from J, with 13 bases between. This CDR3 is CASSPWLASDTQYF. The CDR3 nucleotides are TGTGCCAGCAGCCCCTGGCTAGCGTCAGATACGCAGTATTTT.

The chain couples TRBV19 to TRBJ1-3, with D perhaps TRBD1 (6 bases). The V end lost 3 bases, the J end lost 3 bases, and 15 bases lay between the germline ends. This CDR3 is 16 amino acids long. Germline CDR1 reads LNHDA; CDR2 reads SQIVND (reference sequence). CDR3 loop: CASSITETGFGNTIYF. CDR3 coding DNA: TGTGCCAGTAGTATTACCGAAACAGGGTTTGGAAACACCATATATTTT. The entire variable domain, with the rest obtained from reference TRBV19 and TRBJ1-3, is as follows: DGGITQSPKYLFRKEGQNVTLSCEQNLNHDAMYWYRQDPGQGLRLIYYSQIVNDFQKGDIAEGYSVSREKKESFPLTVTSAQKNPTAFYLCASSITETGFGNTIYFGEGSWLTVV.

The rearrangement uses TRBV21-1 and TRBJ2-7; the tabulated D call, TRBD1, remains unverified against the DNA. TRBV21-1 is designated a pseudogene. CDR3 size: 15 residues. CDR3 residues: CASSETGTGFNEQYF. CDR3 nucleotides: TGTGCCAGCAGCGAAACCGGGACAGGGTTCAACGAGCAGTACTTC.

This chain uses TRBV20-1 with TRBJ2-3, with a possible D match to TRBD2 (6 bases). The CDR3 is 10 residues long. The ends were cut back, 1 base at V and 11 bases at J, with 7 bases in the middle. Germline loops: CDR1 DFQATT, CDR2 SNEGSKA (reference sequence). The CDR3 bases are TGCAGTGCTAGAGGGGAGGAGCAGTATTTT. Amino acids: CSARGEEQYF.

This chain connects TRBV28 to TRBJ2-1, with D uncertain. The germline gives CDR1 MDHEN, CDR2 SYDVKM. CDR3 length equals 15 residues. Trimming shortened V by 5 bases and J by 0 bases, and 11 bases separated the two germline ends. The CDR3 spells CASSIHPSSYNEQFF. In DNA form, the CDR3 reads TGTGCCAGCAGTATACACCCAAGCTCCTACAATGAGCAGTTCTTC.

The chain is built from TRBV6-2 or TRBV6-3 and TRBJ2-5, with D uncertain. Germline values: CDR1 MNHEY, CDR2 SVGEGT. The V and J ends lost 4 bases and 3 bases respectively, with 15 bases between them. This CDR3 has 15 residues. CDR3 amino acids: CASSLHSLWEETQYF. CDR3 in DNA: TGTGCCAGCAGTTTACACAGTCTCTGGGAAGAGACCCAGTACTTC.

This clone turned up a few times. The chain is built from TRBV27 and TRBJ1-2; TRBD1 matches at 9 bases. Per germline, CDR1 MNHEY and CDR2 SMNVEV (reference sequence). The length of the CDR3 is 15 residues. V trimming: 6 bases; J trimming: 5 bases; junction bases outside the gene matches: 10. In nucleotides, the CDR3 is TGTGCCAGCAGCTTGCGTCCGGACAGGGGATATGGCTACACCTTC. Protein product: CASSLRPDRGYGYTF.

V and J are TRBV9 and TRBJ2-3; TRBD2 agrees at 8 bases. Per the germline V gene, CDR1 is SGDLS and CDR2 is YYNGEE. The trim removed 2 bases at V and 1 base at J, leaving 6 bases unmatched. The CDR3 totals 16 residues. The CDR3 DNA follows: TGTGCCAGCAGCGTCGGGGCGGGAGGCCGCACAGATACGCAGTATTTT. Its translation is CASSVGAGGRTDTQYF.

This chain links TRBV29-1 with TRBJ2-3; D may be TRBD2 (5 bases). V dropped 7 bases and J dropped 0 bases, with 11 bases sitting between them. This CDR3 is built from 13 residues. Per the germline V gene, CDR1 is SQVTM and CDR2 is ANQGSEA. The CDR3 DNA sequence: TGCAGCGCCGAACGCGGGAGCACAGATACGCAGTATTTT. It yields the protein CSAERGSTDTQYF.

The chain has TRBV28 and TRBJ2-7, with a weak D call TRBD1 (5 bases). Germline V gene sequence: CDR1 MDHEN, CDR2 SYDVKM. This CDR3 contains 14 residues. V lost 4 bases to trimming and J lost 2 bases, with 12 bases between them. The CDR3 sequence is CASSSSWGAYEQYF. The CDR3 bases are TGTGCCAGCAGTTCCTCCTGGGGCGCCTACGAGCAGTACTTC.

The chain couples TRBV2 to TRBJ2-7, with a weak D call TRBD2 (6 bases). The germline CDR1 and CDR2 sequences are SNHLY and FYNNEI. Trimming left V 6 bases short and J 0 bases short, with 15 bases between. CDR3 length: 15 residues. The CDR3 DNA follows: TGTGCCAGCAGGGGTGGGCTAGCGAACTCCTACGAGCAGTACTTC. Translated, it gives CASRGGLANSYEQYF.

This chain links TRBV25-1 with TRBJ2-5; 7 positions match TRBD2. This CDR3 contains 13 residues. CDR1 is MGHDK, CDR2 SYGVNS, per germline. The V gene end was trimmed by 2 bases and the J gene end by 4 bases; junction bases not matched to a gene: 1. Written as DNA, the CDR3 is TGTGCCAGCAGTGAAGGGGGGGGAGAGACCCAGTACTTC. It codes for CASSEGGGETQYF. The whole variable domain, filled in from reference TRBV25-1 and TRBJ2-5, reads EADIYQTPRYLVIGTGKKITLECSQTMGHDKMYWYQQDPGMELHLIHYSYGVNSTEKGDLSSESTVSRIRTEHFPLTLESARPSHTSQYLCASSEGGGETQYFGPGTRLLVL.

This clone was counted only a few times. The rearrangement joins TRBV30 to TRBJ2-6; 7 bases agree with TRBD2. Per germline, CDR1 GTSNPN and CDR2 SVGIG (reference sequence). V gave up 4 bases and J gave up 0 bases; unmatched junction bases: 18. The CDR3 has 20 amino acids. CDR3 region: CAWNQSPTEGLDSGANVLTF. CDR3 nucleotide sequence: TGTGCCTGGAACCAGTCCCCAACAGAAGGACTAGACTCTGGGGCCAACGTCCTGACTTTC.

The V gene is TRBV2, the J gene TRBJ1-5; a possible D gene is TRBD1 (5 bases). Trimming pared 1 base from V and 7 bases from J, leaving 11 bases between. CDR1 and CDR2 (germline): SNHLY, FYNNEI. The CDR3 consists of 14 residues. CDR3 coding DNA: TGTGCCAGCAGTGAAGGGAGACAGTTGCAGCCCCAGCATTTT. Protein: CASSEGRQLQPQHF.